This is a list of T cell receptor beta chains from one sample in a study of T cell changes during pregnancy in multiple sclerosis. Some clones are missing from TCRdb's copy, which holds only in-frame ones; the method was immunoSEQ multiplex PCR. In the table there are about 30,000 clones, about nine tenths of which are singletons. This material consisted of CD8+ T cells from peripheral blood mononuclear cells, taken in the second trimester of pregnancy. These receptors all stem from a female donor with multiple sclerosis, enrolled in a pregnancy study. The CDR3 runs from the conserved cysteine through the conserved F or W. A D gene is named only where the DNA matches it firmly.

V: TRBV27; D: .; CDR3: CASSFWHGNTEAFF
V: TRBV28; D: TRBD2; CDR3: CASSHPLAGLSYNEQFF
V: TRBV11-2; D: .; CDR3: CASTVSVTHEQYF
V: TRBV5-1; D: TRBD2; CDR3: CASSLIRVREVLNEQFF
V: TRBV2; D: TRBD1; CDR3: CASSELQGAGDEQFF
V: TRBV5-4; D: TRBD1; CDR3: CASSPGQGSYEQYF
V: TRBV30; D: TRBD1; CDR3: CAWSVGDRDGYTF
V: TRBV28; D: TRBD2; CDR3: CASSLWTSRRGGTDTQYF
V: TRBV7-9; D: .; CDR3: CASSPGEGNQPQHF
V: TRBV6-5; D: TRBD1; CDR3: CASSTGANYEQYF
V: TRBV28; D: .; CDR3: CASSRPRETQYF
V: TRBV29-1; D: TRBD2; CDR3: CSVETSESSYNEQFF
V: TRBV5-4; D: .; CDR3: CASSSLATNTGELFF
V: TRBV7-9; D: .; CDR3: CASREGSSYEQYF
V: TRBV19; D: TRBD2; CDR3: CASSMFAAGALYNEQFF
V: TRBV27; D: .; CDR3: CASTQRPAQLWETQYF
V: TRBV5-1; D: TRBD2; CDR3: CASSLRLAGNTGELFF
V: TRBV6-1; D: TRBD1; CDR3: CASRERGHSYEQYF
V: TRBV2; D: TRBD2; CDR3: CASSRTSDSYEQYF
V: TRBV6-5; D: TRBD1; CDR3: CASRGTGEYEQYF
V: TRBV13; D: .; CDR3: CASSLGRRGNTGELFF
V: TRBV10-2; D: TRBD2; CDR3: CASLRTSGINEQFF
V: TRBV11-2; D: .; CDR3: CASSTTVSYEQYF
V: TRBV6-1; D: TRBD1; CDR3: CASIDRVNYEQYF
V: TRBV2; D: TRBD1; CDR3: CASRGTLDRVTEAFF
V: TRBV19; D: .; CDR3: CASSLIRDLSYEQYF